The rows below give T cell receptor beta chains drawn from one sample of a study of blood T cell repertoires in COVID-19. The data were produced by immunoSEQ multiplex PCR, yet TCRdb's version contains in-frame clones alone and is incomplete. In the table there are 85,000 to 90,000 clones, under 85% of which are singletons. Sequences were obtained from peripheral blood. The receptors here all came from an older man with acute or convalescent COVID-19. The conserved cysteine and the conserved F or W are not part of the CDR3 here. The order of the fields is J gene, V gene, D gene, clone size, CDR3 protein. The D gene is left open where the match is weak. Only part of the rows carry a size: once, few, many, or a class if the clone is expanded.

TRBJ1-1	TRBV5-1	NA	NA	ASSSTVEAF
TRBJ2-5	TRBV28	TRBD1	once	ASSRFTGGGQETQY
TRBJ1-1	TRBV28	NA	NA	ASTTPGTKGGDTEAF
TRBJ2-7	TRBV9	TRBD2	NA	ASSPSGGPEGEQY
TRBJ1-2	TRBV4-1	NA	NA	ASSLGPSANGYT
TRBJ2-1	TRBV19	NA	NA	ASSIQGGGSYNEQF
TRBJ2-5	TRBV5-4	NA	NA	ASSLTSRHRGTQY
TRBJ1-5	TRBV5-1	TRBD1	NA	ASSPGTVSDQPQH
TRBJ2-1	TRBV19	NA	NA	ASSIGRGTDNEQF
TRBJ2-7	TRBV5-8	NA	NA	ASSLDRGGFYEQY
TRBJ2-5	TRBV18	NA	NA	ASSLNLGRQGRGKETQY
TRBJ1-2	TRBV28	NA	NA	ASSLWLAGDGYT
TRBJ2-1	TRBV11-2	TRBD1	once	ASSDTGVWNEQF
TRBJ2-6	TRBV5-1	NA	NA	ASNPGLSGANVLT
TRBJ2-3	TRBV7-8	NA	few	ASSLARVTGDTQY
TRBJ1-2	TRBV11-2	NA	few	ASSWSPRDYGYT
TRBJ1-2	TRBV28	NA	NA	ASSLVRVYGYT
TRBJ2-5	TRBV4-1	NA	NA	ASSAEGSSVETQY
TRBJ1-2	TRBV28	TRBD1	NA	ASSSAGTGKGYT
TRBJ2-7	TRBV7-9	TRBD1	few	ASSRGQPSYEQY
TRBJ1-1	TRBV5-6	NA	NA	ASSLDWQGTEAF
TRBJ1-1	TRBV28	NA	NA	ASSPRGSGGEAF
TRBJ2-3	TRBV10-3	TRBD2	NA	AISGDSGTSGSTDTQY
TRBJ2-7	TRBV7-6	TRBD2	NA	ASSSSGGESYEQY
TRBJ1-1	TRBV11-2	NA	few	ASSLDTTNTEAF
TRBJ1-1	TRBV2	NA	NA	ASSEFQYMNTEAF
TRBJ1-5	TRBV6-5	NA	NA	ASSNREYQPQH
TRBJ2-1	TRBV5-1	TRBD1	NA	ASSLRTGGGEQF
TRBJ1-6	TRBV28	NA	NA	ASRGGNSPLH
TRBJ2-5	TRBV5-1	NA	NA	ASSSRGNQETQY
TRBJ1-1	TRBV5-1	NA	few	ASSVYGPGGGNTEAF
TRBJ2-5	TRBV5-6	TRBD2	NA	ASSLGLAGGPKETQY
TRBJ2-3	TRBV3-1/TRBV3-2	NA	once	ASSQGVATDTQY
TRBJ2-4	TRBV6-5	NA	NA	ASSSRGAGTANIQY
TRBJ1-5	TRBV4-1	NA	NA	ASSQEKTETNQPQH
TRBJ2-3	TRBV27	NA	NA	ASSYSRSDTQY
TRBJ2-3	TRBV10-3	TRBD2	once	AISSGGIDTQY
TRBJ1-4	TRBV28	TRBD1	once	ASSRPGTGVGKLF
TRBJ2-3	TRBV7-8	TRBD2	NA	ASSPAGGGATDTQY
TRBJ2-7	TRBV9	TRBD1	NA	ASSVQGQSNEQY
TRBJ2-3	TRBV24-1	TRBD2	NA	ATRTSGGTDTQY
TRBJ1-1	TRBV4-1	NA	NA	ASSQFIGDTPF
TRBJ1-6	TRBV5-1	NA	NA	ASSWGKSGDSPLH
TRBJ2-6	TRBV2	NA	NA	ASSFMGRGGANVLT
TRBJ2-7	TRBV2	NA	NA	ASRMQGFFYEQY
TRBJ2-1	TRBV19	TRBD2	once	ASSDRTSGGVEQF
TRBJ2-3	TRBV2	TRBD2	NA	ASNGLAEDTQY
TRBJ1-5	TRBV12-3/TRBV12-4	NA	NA	ASSLGPYQPQH
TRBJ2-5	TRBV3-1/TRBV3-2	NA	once	ASSRGGLIQETQY
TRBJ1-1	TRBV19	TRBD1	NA	ASSIQGARNTEAF
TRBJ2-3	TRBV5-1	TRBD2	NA	ASSPRRTSGGGTDTQY
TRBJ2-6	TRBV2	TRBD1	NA	ASSELKTGVGANVLT
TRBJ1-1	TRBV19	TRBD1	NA	ATDKRQGALGGTEAF
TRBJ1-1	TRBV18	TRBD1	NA	ASSPRSVQGAMNTEAF
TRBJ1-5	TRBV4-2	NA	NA	ASSQDGSGPRQPQH
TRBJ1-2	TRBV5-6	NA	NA	ASSLDGGAFNYGYT
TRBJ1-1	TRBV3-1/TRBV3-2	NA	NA	ASSQEYTEAF